This TCR beta chain appears in the sequencing data of a study of T cells in Graves' hyperthyroidism and ophthalmopathy. This clonotype was recorded at least ten times. Its antigen remains unidentified. Those patients with uncontrolled infection, other autoimmune disease, pregnancy or lactation were excluded. Whole-study findings and limits: Researchers found most expanded thyroid clonotypes above 0.001 in blood as well.

TCR beta CDR3 region amplification was performed from RNA transcripts. Using the HTBI primer set, a first-round RT-PCR was run on the TCR CDR3. TCRdb reprocessed the multiplex PCR reads with MiXCR, giving one entry per CDR3 protein. The sample contains approximately 400,000 distinct CDR3 sequences, about 14% of which appear only once. Germline assignment: CDR1 SGDLS and CDR2 YYNGEE. Losses at the gene ends were 3 bases for V and 4 bases for J; bases not matched to a gene: 5. The CDR3 extends over 15 amino acids. The TCR originated in a woman younger than 45 with Graves' ophthalmopathy. The sequenced sample consisted of blood. This chain connects TRBV9 to TRBJ1-1; 11 bases align to TRBD1. The CDR3 bases are TGTGCCAGCAGCGGAACCGGGACAGGGGGCACTGAAGCTTTCTTT. Translated: CASSGTGTGGTEAFF.